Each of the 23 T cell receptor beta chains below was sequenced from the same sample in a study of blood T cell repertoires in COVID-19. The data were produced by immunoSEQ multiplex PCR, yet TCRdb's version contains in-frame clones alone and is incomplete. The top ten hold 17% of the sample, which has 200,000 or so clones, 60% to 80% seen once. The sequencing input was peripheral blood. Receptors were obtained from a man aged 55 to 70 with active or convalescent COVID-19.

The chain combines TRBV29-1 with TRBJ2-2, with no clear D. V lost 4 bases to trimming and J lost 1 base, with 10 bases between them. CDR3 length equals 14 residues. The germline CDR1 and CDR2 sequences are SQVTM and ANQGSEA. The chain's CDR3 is CSVGSSGNTGELFF. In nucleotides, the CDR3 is TGCAGCGTTGGCTCCTCGGGGAACACCGGGGAGCTGTTTTTT.

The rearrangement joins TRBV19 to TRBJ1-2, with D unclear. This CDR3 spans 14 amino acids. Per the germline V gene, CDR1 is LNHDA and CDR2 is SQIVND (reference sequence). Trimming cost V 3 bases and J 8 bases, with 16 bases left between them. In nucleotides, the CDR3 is TGTGCCAGTAGTATCCCCTCGCAAAGCCGCGGCTACACCTTC. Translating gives CASSIPSQSRGYTF.

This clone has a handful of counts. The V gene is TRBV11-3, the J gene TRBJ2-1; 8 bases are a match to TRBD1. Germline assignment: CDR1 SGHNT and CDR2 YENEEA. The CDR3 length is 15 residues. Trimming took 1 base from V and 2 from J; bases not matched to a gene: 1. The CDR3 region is CASSLAGGPYNEQFF. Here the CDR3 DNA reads TGTGCCAGCAGCTTAGCAGGGGGCCCCTACAATGAGCAGTTCTTC.

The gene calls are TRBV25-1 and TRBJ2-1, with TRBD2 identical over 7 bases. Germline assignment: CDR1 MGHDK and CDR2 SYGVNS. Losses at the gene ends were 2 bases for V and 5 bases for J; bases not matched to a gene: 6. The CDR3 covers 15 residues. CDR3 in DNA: TGTGCCAGCAGTGAAACACTAGCGAGGGACAATGAGCAGTTCTTC. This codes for CASSETLARDNEQFF.

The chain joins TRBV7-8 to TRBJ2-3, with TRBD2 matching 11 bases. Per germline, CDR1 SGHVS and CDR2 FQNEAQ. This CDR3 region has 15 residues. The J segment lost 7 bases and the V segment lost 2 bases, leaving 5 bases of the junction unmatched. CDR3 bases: TGTGCCAGCAGCTTACTAGCGGGAGGTCTGAATACGCAGTATTTT. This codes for CASSLLAGGLNTQYF. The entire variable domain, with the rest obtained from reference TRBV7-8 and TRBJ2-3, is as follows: GAGVSQSPRYKVAKRGQDVALRCDPISGHVSLFWYQQALGQGPEFLTYFQNEAQLDKSGLPSDRFFAERPEGSVSTLKIQRTQQEDSAVYLCASSLLAGGLNTQYFGPGTRLTVL.

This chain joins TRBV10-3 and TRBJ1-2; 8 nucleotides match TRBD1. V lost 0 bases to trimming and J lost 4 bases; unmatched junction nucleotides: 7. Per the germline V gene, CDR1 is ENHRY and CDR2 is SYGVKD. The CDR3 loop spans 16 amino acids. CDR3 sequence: CAISESGGQGGYGYTF. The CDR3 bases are TGTGCCATCAGTGAGTCGGGAGGACAGGGCGGCTATGGCTACACCTTC.

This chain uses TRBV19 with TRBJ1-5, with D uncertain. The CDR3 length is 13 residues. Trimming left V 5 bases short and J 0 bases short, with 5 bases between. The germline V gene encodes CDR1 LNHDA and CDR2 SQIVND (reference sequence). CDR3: CASSFNSNQPQHF. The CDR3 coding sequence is TGTGCCAGTAGTTTTAATAGCAATCAGCCCCAGCATTTT.

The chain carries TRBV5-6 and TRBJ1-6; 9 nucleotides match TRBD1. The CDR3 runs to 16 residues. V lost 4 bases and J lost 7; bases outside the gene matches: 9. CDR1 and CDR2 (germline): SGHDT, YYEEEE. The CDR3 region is CASSISGTGPNSPLHF. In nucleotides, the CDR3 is TGTGCCAGCAGCATTTCCGGGACAGGGCCAAATTCACCCCTCCACTTT.

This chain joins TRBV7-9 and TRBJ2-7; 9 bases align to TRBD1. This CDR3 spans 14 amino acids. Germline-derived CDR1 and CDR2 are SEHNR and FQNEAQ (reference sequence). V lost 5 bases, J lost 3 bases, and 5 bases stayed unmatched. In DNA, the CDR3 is TGTGCCAGCAGCCAGACAGGGGGGGACTACGAGCAGTACTTC. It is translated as CASSQTGGDYEQYF.

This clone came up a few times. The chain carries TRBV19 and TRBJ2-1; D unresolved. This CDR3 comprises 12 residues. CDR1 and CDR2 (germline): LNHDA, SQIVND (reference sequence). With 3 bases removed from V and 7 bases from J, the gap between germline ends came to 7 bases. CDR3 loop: CASSMAGNEQFF. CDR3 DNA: TGTGCCAGTAGTATGGCAGGAAATGAGCAGTTCTTC.

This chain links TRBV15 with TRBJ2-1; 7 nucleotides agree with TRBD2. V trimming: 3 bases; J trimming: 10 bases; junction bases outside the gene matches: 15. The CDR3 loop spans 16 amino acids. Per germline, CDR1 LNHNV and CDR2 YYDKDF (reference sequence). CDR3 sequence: CATSSLADLNGGEQFF. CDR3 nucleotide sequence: TGTGCCACCAGCAGTCTAGCGGACCTAAACGGGGGAGAGCAGTTCTTC.

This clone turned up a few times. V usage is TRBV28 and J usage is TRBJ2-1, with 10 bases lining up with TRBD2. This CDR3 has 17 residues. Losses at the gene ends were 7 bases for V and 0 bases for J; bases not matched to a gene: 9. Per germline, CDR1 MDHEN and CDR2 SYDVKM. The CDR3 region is CASTHSGRASSYNEQFF. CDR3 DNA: TGTGCCAGCACTCACAGCGGGAGGGCCAGCTCCTACAATGAGCAGTTCTTC.

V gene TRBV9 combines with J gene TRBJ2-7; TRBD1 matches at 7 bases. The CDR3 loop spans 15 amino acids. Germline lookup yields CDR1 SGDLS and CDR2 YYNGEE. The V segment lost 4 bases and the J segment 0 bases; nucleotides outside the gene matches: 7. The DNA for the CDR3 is TGTGCCAGCAGCATTACAGGGGCTAGCTCCTACGAGCAGTACTTC. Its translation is CASSITGASSYEQYF.

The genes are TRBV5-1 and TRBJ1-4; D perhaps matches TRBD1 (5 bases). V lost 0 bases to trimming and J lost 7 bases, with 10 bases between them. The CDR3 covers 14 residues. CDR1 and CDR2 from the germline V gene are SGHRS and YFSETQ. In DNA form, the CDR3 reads TGCGCCAGCAGCTTGGAGGGGTTGGGTGAAAAACTGTTTTTT. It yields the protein CASSLEGLGEKLFF.

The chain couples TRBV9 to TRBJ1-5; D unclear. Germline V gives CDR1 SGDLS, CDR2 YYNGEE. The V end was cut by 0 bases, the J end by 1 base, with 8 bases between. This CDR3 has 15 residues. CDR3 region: CASSVGAKSNQPQHF. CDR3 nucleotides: TGTGCCAGCAGCGTAGGGGCGAAAAGCAATCAGCCCCAGCATTTT.

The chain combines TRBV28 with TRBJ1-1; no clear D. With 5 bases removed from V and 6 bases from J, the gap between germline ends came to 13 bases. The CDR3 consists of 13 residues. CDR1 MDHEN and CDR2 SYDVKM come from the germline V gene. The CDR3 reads CASSPELYPEAFF. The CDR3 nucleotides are TGTGCCAGCAGTCCCGAACTCTATCCTGAAGCTTTCTTT.

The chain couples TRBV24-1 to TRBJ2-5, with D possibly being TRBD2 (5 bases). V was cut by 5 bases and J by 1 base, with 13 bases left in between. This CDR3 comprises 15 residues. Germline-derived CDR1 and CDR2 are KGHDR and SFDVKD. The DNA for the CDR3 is TGTGCCACCAGTGGGAGGTCGGAAAGCCAAGAGACCCAGTACTTC. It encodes CATSGRSESQETQYF.

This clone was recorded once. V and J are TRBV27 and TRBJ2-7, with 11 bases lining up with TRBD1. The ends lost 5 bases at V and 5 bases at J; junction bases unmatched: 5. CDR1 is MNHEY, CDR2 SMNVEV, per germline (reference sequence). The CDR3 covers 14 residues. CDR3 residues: CASSQDRGLDEQYF. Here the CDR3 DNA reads TGTGCCAGCAGTCAGGACAGGGGGCTCGACGAGCAGTACTTC.

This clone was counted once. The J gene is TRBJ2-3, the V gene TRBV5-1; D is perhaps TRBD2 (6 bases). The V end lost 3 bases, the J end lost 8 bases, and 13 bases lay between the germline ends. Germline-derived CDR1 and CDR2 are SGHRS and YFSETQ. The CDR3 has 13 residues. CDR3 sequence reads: CASSYRVEGTQYF. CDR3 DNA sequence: TGCGCCAGCAGCTACCGCGTGGAGGGTACGCAGTATTTT.

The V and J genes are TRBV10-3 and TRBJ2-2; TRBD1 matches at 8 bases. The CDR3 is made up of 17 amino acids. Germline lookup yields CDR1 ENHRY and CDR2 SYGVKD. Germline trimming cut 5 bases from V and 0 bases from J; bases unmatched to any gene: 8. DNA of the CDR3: TGTGCCATCAGTCGACCTCGGACAGGGACGAACACCGGGGAGCTGTTTTTT. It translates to CAISRPRTGTNTGELFF.

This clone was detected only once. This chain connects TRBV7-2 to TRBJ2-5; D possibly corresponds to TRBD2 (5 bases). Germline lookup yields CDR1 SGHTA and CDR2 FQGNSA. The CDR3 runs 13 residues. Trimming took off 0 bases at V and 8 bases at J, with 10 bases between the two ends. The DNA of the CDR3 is TGTGCCAGCAGCTTAGCGGACGGGGAAACCCAGTACTTC. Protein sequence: CASSLADGETQYF.

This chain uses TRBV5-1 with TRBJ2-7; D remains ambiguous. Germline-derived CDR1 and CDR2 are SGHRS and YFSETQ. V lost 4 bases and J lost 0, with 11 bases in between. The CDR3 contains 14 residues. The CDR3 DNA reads TGCGCCAGCAGCCCCGGGTGGTACTCCTACGAGCAGTACTTC. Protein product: CASSPGWYSYEQYF.

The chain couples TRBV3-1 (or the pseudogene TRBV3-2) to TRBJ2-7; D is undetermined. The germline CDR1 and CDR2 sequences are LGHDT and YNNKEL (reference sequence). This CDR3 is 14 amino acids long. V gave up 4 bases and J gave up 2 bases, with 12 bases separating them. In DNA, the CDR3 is TGTGCCAGCAGCCCACAGACGGAAACCTACGAGCAGTACTTC. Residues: CASSPQTETYEQYF.